The present entry profiles one T cell receptor (beta chain) with its context. The data are from a study of control samples from healthy donors and cancer patients. Germline assignment: CDR1 MNHNS and CDR2 SASEGT. V dropped 3 bases and J dropped 2 bases, with 22 bases sitting between them. The CDR3 sequence is 18 residues long. Measured with immunoSEQ multiplex PCR; TCRdb has only the in-frame clones, and not every one. The data hold 50,000 or so clones, with roughly 95% observed a single time. This chain joins TRBV6-1 and TRBJ1-2, with D unclear. Sequenced input: blood. This clonotype originated in a woman in her late teens or twenties in good health. CDR3 amino acids: CASSDNSRYYGVNYGYTF. CDR3 DNA: TGTGCCAGCAGTGACAACTCCCGGTATTATGGGGTGAACTATGGCTACACCTTC.